These 8 T cell receptor beta chains were sequenced from one sample in a study of shared clonotypes between healthy human individuals. The method was immunoSEQ multiplex PCR; TCRdb's version includes in-frame clones alone and lacks a portion of them. This sample carries roughly 700,000 clones, about 74% of them seen once, and the ten largest clones take about 1.7%. Material: memory CD4+ T cells sorted from blood. Documented subset: CD45RA-negative fraction. The source of these receptors is a woman in her 30s in good health.

J is TRBJ2-5 and V is TRBV2; a weak D match, TRBD1 (7 bases). The germline V gene encodes CDR1 SNHLY and CDR2 FYNNEI. The length of the CDR3 is 15 residues. Trimming removed 5 bases at V and 4 bases at J, with 17 bases between. The chain's CDR3 is CASSFLGQGGETQYF. The CDR3 DNA reads as TGTGCCAGCAGTTTTTTGGGCCAGGGGGGAGAGACCCAGTACTTC.

The CDR3 reads CASRNPGTNQPQHF. The DNA of the CDR3 is TGTGCCAGCAGGAATCCGGGGACCAATCAGCCCCAGCATTTT. V and J are TRBV6-6 and TRBJ1-5, with D possibly being TRBD1 (5 bases). Trimming shortened V by 6 bases and J by 3 bases, and 12 bases separated the two germline ends. Germline CDR1 reads MNHNY; CDR2 reads SVGAGI (reference sequence). The CDR3 totals 14 residues.

The V call is TRBV19, the J call TRBJ1-5; a possible D gene is TRBD1 (5 bases). The germline CDR1 and CDR2 sequences are LNHDA and SQIVND (reference sequence). V shed 4 bases and J shed 0 bases, with 10 bases lying between them. CDR3 length: 15 residues. The CDR3 DNA sequence: TGTGCCAGTAGTACGACAGAAATTAGCAATCAGCCCCAGCATTTT. Translation gives CASSTTEISNQPQHF.

About this clone: At one end, the junction sequence differs from germline, possibly due to a read error. The chain combines TRBV15 with TRBJ1-4; no clear D gene. The CDR3 consists of 13 residues. Germline CDR1 is LNHNV and CDR2 is YYDKDF (reference sequence). The chain's CDR3 is CATSRDRGEILFF. The CDR3 DNA reads as TGTGCCACCAGCAGAGATCGAGGCGAAATACTGTTTTTT.

J is TRBJ2-7 and V is TRBV7-2; 8 bases align to TRBD1. V trimming: 1 base; J trimming: 6 bases; junction bases outside the gene matches: 8. Germline CDR1 SGHTA, CDR2 FQGNSA. CDR3 length: 15 amino acids. As DNA, the CDR3 is TGTGCCAGCAGCTTAGTGAGGGCAGGGGGCATCGAGCAGTACTTC. Translating it yields CASSLVRAGGIEQYF.

This clone has just one count. The chain employs TRBV28 and TRBJ1-5, with D unresolved. CDR1 and CDR2 from the germline V gene are MDHEN and SYDVKM. Deletions cut 3 bases from V and 5 bases from J, with 5 bases between. This CDR3 is 12 amino acids long. CDR3 protein: CASSFTDQPQHF. The CDR3 DNA reads TGTGCCAGCAGTTTCACTGATCAGCCCCAGCATTTT.

The chain carries TRBV6-6 and TRBJ2-3, with 10 bases aligning to TRBD2. Unmatched junction bases numbered 6, after V lost 5 bases and J lost 7 bases. The germline V gene encodes CDR1 MNHNY and CDR2 SVGAGI (reference sequence). CDR3 size: 14 residues. CDR3 DNA: TGTGCCAGCAGTGCTAGCGGGAGCATCTATACGCAGTATTTT. Amino acids: CASSASGSIYTQYF.

This chain connects TRBV29-1 to TRBJ2-5; 7 bases are shared with TRBD1. Germline lookup yields CDR1 SQVTM and CDR2 ANQGSEA. J gave up 5 bases and V 5 bases, and 14 bases lay outside the gene matches. The CDR3 extends over 15 amino acids. The CDR3, as DNA: TGCAGCGTTCTTTCACAGGGGCAAAAGAGGGAGACCCAGTACTTC. This sequence encodes CSVLSQGQKRETQYF.